Presented here are 9 T cell receptor beta chains from one specimen sequenced in a study of T cells in Graves' hyperthyroidism and ophthalmopathy. Using RNA transcripts as the source, TCR beta CDR3 regions were amplified. The study used the HTBI primer set for a first-round RT-PCR of the TCR CDR3. Each CDR3 protein is one row after TCRdb ran MiXCR on the multiplex PCR reads. This table holds more than 350,000 distinct CDR3 sequences, around 15% found once. The sequencing input was blood. The receptors derive from a woman aged 55-69 years with Graves' ophthalmopathy.

This clonotype was detected many times. This sequence joins TRBV2 and TRBJ2-1, with 9 bases identical to TRBD2. The CDR3 consists of 15 residues. The V gene's germline CDR1 is SNHLY and CDR2 FYNNEI. V trimming: 7 bases; J trimming: 2 bases; junction bases outside the gene matches: 6. CDR3: CASILAGVTYNEQFF. In DNA, the CDR3 is TGTGCCAGCATTTTAGCGGGAGTGACCTACAATGAGCAGTTCTTC. Full variable domain (rest looked up from reference TRBV2 and TRBJ2-1): EPEVTQTPSHQVTQMGQEVILRCVPISNHLYFYWYRQILGQKVEFLVSFYNNEISEKSEIFDDQFSVERPDGSNFTLKIRSTKLEDSAMYFCASILAGVTYNEQFFGPGTRLTVL.

The gene calls are TRBV7-2 and TRBJ2-7; the match to TRBD2 covers 7 bases. CDR3 size: 15 residues. The J segment lost 6 bases and the V segment lost 3 bases, leaving 11 bases of the junction unmatched. Per the germline V gene, CDR1 is SGHTA and CDR2 is FQGNSA. The CDR3 spells CASSFFGREKAEQYF. The CDR3 DNA follows: TGTGCCAGCAGCTTTTTCGGGCGGGAGAAGGCCGAGCAGTACTTC.

This clonotype was counted between two and nine times. The rearrangement links TRBV28 to TRBJ1-4; D unresolved. The ends were cut back, 3 bases at V and 12 bases at J, with 11 bases in the middle. The CDR3 is 12 residues long. Germline V lookup: CDR1 MDHEN, CDR2 SYDVKM. This CDR3 reads CASSLRGAELFF. The CDR3 DNA reads TGTGCCAGCAGTTTGCGGGGAGCGGAACTGTTTTTT.

The CDR3 DNA reads as TGTGCCAGCAGTTACTCGTCCCAGGGGCCCAATCAGCCCCAGCATTTT. Amino acid sequence: CASSYSSQGPNQPQHF. The J gene is TRBJ1-5, the V gene TRBV6-5; possibly TRBD1 for D (6 bases). Germline lookup yields CDR1 MNHEY and CDR2 SVGAGI. V was cut by 0 bases and J by 3 bases, with 12 bases left in between. The length of the CDR3 is 16 residues.

This clonotype was counted only a few times. The V call is TRBV3-1, the J call TRBJ2-7; TRBD2 agrees at 8 bases. The V segment lost 7 bases and the J segment 5 bases; nucleotides outside the gene matches: 13. In germline, CDR1 is LGHDT, CDR2 YNNKEL (reference sequence). The CDR3 totals 15 residues. CDR3 sequence (DNA): TGTGCCAGCACTACCGAGGGTAGCGGGACTCACGAGCAGTACTTC. This encodes CASTTEGSGTHEQYF.

A word on this clonotype: This may be a read error: a much more frequent sequence differs by one nucleotide. The V and J genes are TRBV5-1 and TRBJ1-1; 9 positions match TRBD1. This CDR3 has 17 amino acids. The V and J ends lost 5 bases and 0 bases, in that order; junction bases with no gene match: 11. CDR1 is SGHRS, CDR2 YFSETQ, per germline. The CDR3: CASRWGQGGNMNTEAFF. The CDR3 DNA sequence: TGCGCCAGCAGGTGGGGACAGGGAGGGAACATGAACACTGAAGCTTTCTTT.

There are a few counts of this clonotype. The J gene is TRBJ2-6, the V gene TRBV24-1; D is uncertain. Germline V gives CDR1 KGHDR, CDR2 SFDVKD. The V gene lost 5 bases and the J gene lost 1 base, with 20 bases spanning the gap. CDR3 length equals 19 residues. In nucleotides, the CDR3 is TGTGCCACCAGTGCAAGTCCTAGGTTCGACACGTCTGGGGCCAACGTCCTGACTTTC. Translated, it gives CATSASPRFDTSGANVLTF.

In the case of this clonotype: A much larger clone sits a single nucleotide away, making a read error possible. The V call is TRBV11-3, the J call TRBJ2-1, with TRBD1 identical over 10 bases. Germline lookup yields CDR1 SGHNT and CDR2 YENEEA. V lost 3 bases to trimming and J lost 3 bases; unmatched junction nucleotides: 2. The CDR3 contains 15 residues. This CDR3 is CASSFGQGVYNEQFF. CDR3 DNA: TGTGCCAGCAGCTTCGGACAGGGGGTCTACAATGAGCAGTTCTTC.

Ten or more counts support this clonotype. The V call is TRBV3-1, the J call TRBJ1-4, with TRBD1 as a possible D gene (5 bases). With 2 bases removed from V and 3 bases from J, the gap between germline ends came to 10 bases. The germline CDR1 and CDR2 sequences are LGHDT and YNNKEL (reference sequence). This CDR3 region has 15 residues. CDR3 residues: CASSQNGGANEKLFF. The CDR3, as DNA: TGTGCCAGCAGCCAAAACGGAGGGGCTAATGAAAAACTGTTTTTT.